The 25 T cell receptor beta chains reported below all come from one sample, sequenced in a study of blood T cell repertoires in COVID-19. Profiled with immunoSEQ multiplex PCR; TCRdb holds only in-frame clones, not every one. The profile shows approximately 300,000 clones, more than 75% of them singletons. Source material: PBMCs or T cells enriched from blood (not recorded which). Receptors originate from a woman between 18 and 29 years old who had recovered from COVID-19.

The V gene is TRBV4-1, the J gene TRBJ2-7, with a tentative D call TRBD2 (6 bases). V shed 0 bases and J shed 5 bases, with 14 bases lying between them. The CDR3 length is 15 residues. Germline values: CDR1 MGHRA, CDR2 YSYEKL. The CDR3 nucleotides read TGCGCCAGCAGCCAAGATCGGCGGGGTTCCCACGAGCAGTACTTC. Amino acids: CASSQDRRGSHEQYF.

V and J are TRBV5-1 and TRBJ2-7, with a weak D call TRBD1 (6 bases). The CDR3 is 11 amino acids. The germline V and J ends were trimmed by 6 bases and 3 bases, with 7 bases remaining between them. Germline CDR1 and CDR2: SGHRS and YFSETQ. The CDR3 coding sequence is TGCGCCAGCACGGACAGCTACGAGCAGTACTTC. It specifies CASTDSYEQYF.

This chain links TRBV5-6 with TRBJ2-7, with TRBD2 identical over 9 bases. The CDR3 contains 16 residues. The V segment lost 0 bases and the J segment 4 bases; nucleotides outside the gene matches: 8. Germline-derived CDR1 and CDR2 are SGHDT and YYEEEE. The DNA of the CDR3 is TGTGCCAGCAGCTTGGTTGTGGCTAGCGGGATTTACGAGCAGTACTTC. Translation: CASSLVVASGIYEQYF. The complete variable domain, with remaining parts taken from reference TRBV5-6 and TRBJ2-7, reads DAGVTQSPTHLIKTRGQQVTLRCSPKSGHDTVSWYQQALGQGPQFIFQYYEEEERQRGNFPDRFSGHQFPNYSSELNVNALLLGDSALYLCASSLVVASGIYEQYFGPGTRLTVT.

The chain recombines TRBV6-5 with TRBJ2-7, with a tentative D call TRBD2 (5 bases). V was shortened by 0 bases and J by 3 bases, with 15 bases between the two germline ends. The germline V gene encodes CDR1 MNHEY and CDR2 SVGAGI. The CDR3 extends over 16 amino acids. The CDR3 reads CASSYSRDIGFYEQYF. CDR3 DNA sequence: TGTGCCAGCAGTTACTCGAGGGATATTGGGTTCTACGAGCAGTACTTC.

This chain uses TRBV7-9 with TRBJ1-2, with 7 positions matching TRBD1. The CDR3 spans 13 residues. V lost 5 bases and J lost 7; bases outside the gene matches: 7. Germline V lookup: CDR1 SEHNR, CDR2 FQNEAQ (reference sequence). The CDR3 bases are TGTGCCAGCAGCCGACAGGGAGGAAGTGGCTACACCTTC. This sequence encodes CASSRQGGSGYTF.

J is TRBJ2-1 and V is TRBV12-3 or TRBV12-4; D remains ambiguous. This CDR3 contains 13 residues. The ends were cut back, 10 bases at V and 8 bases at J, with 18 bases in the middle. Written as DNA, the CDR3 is TGTGCCACCGCCTTTAGTGAGTTCGATGAGCAGTTCTTC. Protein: CATAFSEFDEQFF.

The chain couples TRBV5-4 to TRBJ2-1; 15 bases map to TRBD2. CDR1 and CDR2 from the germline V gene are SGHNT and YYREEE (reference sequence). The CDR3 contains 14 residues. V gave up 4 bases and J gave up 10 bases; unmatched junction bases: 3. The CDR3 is CASSMGLAGGEQFF. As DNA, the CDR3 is TGTGCCAGCAGCATGGGACTAGCGGGGGGCGAGCAGTTCTTC.

The CDR3 nucleotides are TGTGCCAGCAGTTTGCTGGCAGGGGTTCAGCCCCAGCATTTT. This gives the protein CASSLLAGVQPQHF. This chain connects TRBV28 to TRBJ1-5; tentative D call: TRBD1 (6 bases). Germline CDR1 reads MDHEN; CDR2 reads SYDVKM. The CDR3 is 14 residues long. V was clipped by 3 bases and J by 6 bases, with 12 bases between them.

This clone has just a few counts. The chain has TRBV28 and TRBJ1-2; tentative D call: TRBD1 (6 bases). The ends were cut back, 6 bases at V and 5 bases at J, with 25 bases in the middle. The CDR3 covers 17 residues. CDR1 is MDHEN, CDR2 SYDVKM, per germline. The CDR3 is CASSPLGARATVYGYTF. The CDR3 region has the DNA TGTGCCAGCAGCCCCCTGGGGGCCAGGGCAACGGTGTATGGCTACACCTTC.

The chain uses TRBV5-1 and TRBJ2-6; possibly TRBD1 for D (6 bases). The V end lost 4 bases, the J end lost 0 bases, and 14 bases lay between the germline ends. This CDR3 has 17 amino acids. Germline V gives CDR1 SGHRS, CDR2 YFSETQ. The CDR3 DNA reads TGCGCCAGCAGCAGAAACCCCAGGGGCTCTGGGGCCAACGTCCTGACTTTC. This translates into CASSRNPRGSGANVLTF.

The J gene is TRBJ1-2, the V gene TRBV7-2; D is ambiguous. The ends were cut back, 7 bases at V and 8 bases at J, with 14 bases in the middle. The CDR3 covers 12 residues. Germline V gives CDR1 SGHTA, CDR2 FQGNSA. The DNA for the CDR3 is TGTGCCAGCACCTGGACGGGGAACGGCTACACCTTC. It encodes CASTWTGNGYTF.

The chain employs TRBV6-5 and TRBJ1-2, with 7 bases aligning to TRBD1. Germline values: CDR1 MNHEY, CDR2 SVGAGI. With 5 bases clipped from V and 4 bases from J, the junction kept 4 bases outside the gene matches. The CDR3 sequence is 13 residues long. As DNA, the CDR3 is TGTGCCAGCAGTCGGGACAGTAGCTATGGCTACACCTTC. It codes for CASSRDSSYGYTF.

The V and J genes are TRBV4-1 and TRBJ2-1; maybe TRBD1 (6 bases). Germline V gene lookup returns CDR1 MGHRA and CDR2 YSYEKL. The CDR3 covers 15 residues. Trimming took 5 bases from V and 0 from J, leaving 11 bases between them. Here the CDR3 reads CASSKQGSSYNEQFF. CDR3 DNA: TGCGCCAGCAGCAAGCAGGGGAGCTCCTACAATGAGCAGTTCTTC.

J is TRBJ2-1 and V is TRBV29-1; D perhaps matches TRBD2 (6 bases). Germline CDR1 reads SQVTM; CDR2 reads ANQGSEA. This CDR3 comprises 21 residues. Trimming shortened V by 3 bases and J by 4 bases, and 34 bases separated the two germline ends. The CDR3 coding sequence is TGCAGCGTTGAGCCATCCCAACTCTACTTAGCGGACAATAACGGGTACAATGAGCAGTTCTTC. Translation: CSVEPSQLYLADNNGYNEQFF.

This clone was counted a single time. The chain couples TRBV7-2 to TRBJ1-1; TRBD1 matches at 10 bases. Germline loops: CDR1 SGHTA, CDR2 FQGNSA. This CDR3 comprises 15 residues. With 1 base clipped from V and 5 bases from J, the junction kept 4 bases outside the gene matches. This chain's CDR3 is CASSLDGTGETEAFF. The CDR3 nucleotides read TGTGCCAGCAGCTTAGATGGGACAGGGGAAACTGAAGCTTTCTTT.

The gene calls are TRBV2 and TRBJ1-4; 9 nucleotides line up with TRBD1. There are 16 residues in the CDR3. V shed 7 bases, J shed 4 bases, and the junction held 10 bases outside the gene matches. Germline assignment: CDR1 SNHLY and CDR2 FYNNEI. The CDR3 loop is CASTDMAGQGNEKLFF. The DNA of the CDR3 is TGTGCCAGCACTGATATGGCGGGACAGGGTAATGAAAAACTGTTTTTT.

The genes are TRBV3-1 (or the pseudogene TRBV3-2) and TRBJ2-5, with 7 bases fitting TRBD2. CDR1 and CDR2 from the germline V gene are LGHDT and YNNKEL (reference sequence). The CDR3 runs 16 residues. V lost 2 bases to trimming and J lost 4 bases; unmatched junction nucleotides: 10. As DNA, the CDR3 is TGTGCCAGCAGCCAACCCCTCACTAGCGCGGGAGAGACCCAGTACTTC. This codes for CASSQPLTSAGETQYF.

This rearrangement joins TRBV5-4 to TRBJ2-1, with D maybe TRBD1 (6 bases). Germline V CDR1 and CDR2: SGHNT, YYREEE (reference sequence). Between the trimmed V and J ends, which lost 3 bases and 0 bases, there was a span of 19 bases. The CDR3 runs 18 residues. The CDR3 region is CASSWGTRDMASYNEQFF. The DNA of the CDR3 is TGTGCCAGCAGCTGGGGGACCCGGGACATGGCCTCCTACAATGAGCAGTTCTTC.

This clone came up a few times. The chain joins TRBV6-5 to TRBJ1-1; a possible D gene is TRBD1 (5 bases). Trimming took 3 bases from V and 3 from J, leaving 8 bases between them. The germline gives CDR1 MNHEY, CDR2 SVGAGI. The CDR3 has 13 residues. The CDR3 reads CASSYSGYTEAFF. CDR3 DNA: TGTGCCAGCAGTTATTCAGGGTACACTGAAGCTTTCTTT.

CDR3 bases: TGTGCCAGCAGTCCCGGGACAGGGGGGAATGAGCAGTTCTTC. This sequence encodes CASSPGTGGNEQFF. The chain carries TRBV27 and TRBJ2-1; 11 nucleotides match TRBD1. The germline V gene has CDR1 MNHEY and CDR2 SMNVEV (reference sequence). This CDR3 is built from 14 residues. Trimming at V came to 5 bases and at J to 7 bases, leaving 4 bases not matched to a gene.

CDR3 sequence: CASSPQRTTGAGGYTF. The DNA for the CDR3 is TGTGCCAGCAGCCCACAACGAACTACAGGGGCGGGTGGCTACACCTTC. The V gene is TRBV7-2, the J gene TRBJ1-2, with 7 bases identical to TRBD1. The length of the CDR3 is 16 residues. Unmatched junction bases numbered 16, after V lost 5 bases and J lost 7 bases. CDR1 is SGHTA and CDR2 is FQGNSA in the germline V gene.

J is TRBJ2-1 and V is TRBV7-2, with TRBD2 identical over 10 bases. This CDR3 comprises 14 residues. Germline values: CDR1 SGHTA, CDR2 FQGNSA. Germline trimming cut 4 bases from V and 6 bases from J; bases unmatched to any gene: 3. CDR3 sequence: CASSWTSGRNEQFF. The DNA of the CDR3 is TGTGCCAGCAGCTGGACTAGCGGCCGCAATGAGCAGTTCTTC.

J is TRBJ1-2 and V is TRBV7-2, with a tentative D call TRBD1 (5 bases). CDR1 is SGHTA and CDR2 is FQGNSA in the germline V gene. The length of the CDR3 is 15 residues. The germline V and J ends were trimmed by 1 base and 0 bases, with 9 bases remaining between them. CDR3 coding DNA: TGTGCCAGCAGCTTAGAGGCGGGGGCTAACTATGGCTACACCTTC. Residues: CASSLEAGANYGYTF.

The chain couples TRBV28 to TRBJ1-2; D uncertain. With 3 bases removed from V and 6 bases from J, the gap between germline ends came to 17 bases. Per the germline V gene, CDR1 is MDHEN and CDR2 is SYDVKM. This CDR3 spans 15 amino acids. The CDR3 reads CASSLLTLSLDGYTF. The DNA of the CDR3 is TGTGCCAGCAGTTTGTTAACTTTATCCTTGGATGGCTACACCTTC.

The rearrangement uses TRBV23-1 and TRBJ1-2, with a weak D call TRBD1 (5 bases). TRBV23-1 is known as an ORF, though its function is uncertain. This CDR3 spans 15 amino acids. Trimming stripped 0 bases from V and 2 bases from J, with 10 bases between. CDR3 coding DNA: TGCGCCAGCAGTCAATCGGGACTGAGAAACTATGGCTACACCTTC. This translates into CASSQSGLRNYGYTF.